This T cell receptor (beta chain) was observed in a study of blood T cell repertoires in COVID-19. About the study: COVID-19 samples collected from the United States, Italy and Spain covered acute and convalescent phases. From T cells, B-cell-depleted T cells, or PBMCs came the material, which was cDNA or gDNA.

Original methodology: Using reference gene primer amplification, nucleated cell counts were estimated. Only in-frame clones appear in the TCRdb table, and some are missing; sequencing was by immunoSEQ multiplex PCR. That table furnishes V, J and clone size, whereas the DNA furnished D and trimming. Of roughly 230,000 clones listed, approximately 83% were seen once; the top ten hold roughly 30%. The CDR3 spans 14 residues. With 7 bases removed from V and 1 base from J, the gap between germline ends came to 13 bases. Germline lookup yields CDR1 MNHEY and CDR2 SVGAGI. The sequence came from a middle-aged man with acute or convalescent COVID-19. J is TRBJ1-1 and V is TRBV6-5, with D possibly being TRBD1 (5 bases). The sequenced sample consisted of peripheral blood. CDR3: CASTWGGPNTEAFF. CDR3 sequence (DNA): TGTGCCAGCACCTGGGGCGGCCCGAACACTGAAGCTTTCTTT.